The TCR beta chain under discussion was sequenced for a study of identical twins. Using its own MiXCR run on the 5' RACE reads, TCRdb lists one record per CDR3 protein. The table includes fewer than 500,000 distinct CDR3 sequences, about 13% detected once. CDR1 and CDR2 (germline): SGHAT, FQNNGV. The CDR3 extends over 15 amino acids. V was shortened by 4 bases and J by 4 bases, with 14 bases between the two germline ends. The data also belong to a second study, concerning yellow fever vaccine responses in identical twins.

The rearrangement uses TRBV11-2 and TRBJ2-1, with D possibly matching TRBD2 (6 bases). Sequencing used CD4+ T cells sorted from blood. The clonotype comes from a woman aged 18 to 35 in good health. The CDR3 bases are TGTGCCAGCAGCTCCGGGACTCAGAGATACAATGAGCAGTTCTTC. Its translation: CASSSGTQRYNEQFF.